This record concerns one TCR beta chain sequence. Its antigen is as yet unknown. This specimen comes from a study of T-cell memory formation after mild COVID-19. Study-level points and caveats: Whether second-wave clones peaking at day 37 were SARS-CoV-2 specific went unconfirmed. Several responding clones turned up in pre-infection memory, indicating that cross-reactive memory may have taken part.

Germline V gives CDR1 MNHEY, CDR2 SVGAGI. The CDR3 sequence is 19 residues long. Trimming shortened V by 0 bases and J by 3 bases, and 23 bases separated the two germline ends. From 5'RACE with constant-segment primers came TCR alpha and TCR beta cDNA libraries that carried sample barcodes and UMIs. TCRdb analysed the 5' RACE reads with MiXCR anew, one entry per CDR3 protein. Here the sample spans hundreds of thousands of distinct CDR3 sequences, about 20% being singletons. The TCR originated in an adult woman who had mild COVID-19 (a few samples of this study predate the infection). Cell type and time point are not known. The chain couples TRBV6-5 to TRBJ1-2, with no clear D. The sequenced sample consisted of PBMCs or a T cell subset sorted from them (not recorded which). CDR3 DNA: TGTGCCAGCAGTTACTCTTATCCGGGCGCGACTAACCTACACTATGGCTACACCTTC. It is translated as CASSYSYPGATNLHYGYTF.